This T cell receptor (beta chain) came from a study of beta chain features in type 1 diabetes. Study-wide points: A greater similarity of naive, central memory and Treg TCRB repertoires was seen among patients than among healthy donors. Cells carrying high TCR expression could end up over-represented when cDNA is sequenced.

A note on this clone: Its specificity is not known.

The isolated RNA, all of it, was reverse transcribed, so expressed TCRB transcripts were what got sequenced. Profiling relied on immunoSEQ multiplex PCR, and the TCRdb table lists in-frame clones only, not all of them. This sample has fewer than 250,000 clones, with under 70% found just once. Per the germline V gene, CDR1 is SQVTM and CDR2 is ANQGSEA. The V gene end was trimmed by 5 bases and the J gene end by 5 bases; junction bases not matched to a gene: 11. The CDR3 extends over 15 amino acids. This sequence joins TRBV29-1 and TRBJ2-3, with 9 bases matching TRBD2. What was sequenced was naive CD4+ T cells from blood. This sequence originates from a man aged 25-45 years in good health. DNA for the CDR3: TGCAGCGTTAGGGCTAGCGGGAACGGTGGAGATACGCAGTATTTT. It is translated as CSVRASGNGGDTQYF.